Listed here is a single T cell receptor (beta chain). The sample is drawn from a study of blood T cell repertoires in COVID-19. The table came from immunoSEQ multiplex PCR; TCRdb's copy has only in-frame clones and leaves some out. This table has around 250,000 clones, roughly 88% appearing once. The clonotype was recovered from a woman aged 40 to 55 who had been exposed to COVID-19. The sample comprised PBMCs or T cells enriched from blood (not recorded which).

CDR3 amino acids: CASTLASSVYNEQFF. The CDR3 DNA is TGTGCCAGCACCCTAGCCTCCTCCGTCTACAATGAGCAGTTCTTC. The chain has TRBV7-2 and TRBJ2-1; possible D gene TRBD2, 5 bases. The CDR3 is 15 amino acids. Trimming cost V 7 bases and J 3 bases, with 16 bases left between them. Germline loops: CDR1 SGHTA, CDR2 FQGNSA.